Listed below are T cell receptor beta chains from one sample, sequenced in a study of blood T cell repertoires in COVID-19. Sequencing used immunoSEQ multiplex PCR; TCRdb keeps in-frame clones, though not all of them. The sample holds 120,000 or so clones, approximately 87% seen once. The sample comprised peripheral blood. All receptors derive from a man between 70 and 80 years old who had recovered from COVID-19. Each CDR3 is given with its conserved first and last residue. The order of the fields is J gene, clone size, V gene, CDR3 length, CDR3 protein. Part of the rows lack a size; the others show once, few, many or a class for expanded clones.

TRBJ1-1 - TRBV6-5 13 CASSGQGDTEAFF
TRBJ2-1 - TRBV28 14 CASSLVQGANEQFF
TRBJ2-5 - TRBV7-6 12 CASAADQETQYF
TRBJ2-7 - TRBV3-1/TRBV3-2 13 CASSGLGGRGLYF
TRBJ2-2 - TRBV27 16 CASSPRTQRGTGELFF
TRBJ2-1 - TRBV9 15 CASSAPGLDKNEQFF
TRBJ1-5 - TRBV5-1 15 CASSLGWGRNQPQHF
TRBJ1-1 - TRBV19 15 CASSMRYPLNTEAFF
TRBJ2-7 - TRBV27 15 CASSLTGAGGAGQYF
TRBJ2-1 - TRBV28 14 CASSLSGLAGGGFF
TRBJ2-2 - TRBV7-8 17 CASSLPSGGPVTGELFF
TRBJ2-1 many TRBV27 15 CASSLFGHFYNEQFF
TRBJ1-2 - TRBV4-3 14 CASSQARTGEGYTF
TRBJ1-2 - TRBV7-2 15 CASSFGDRASYGYTF
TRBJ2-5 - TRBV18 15 CASSPPHYSQETQYF
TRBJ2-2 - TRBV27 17 CASSLYSGGINTGELFF
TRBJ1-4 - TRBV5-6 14 CASGRVATNEKLFF
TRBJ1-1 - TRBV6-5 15 CASRPLGGSVTEAFF
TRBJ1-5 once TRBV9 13 CASSDQGDQPQHF
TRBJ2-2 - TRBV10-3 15 CAISEGDSVTGELFF
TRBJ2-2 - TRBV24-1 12 CATGGSAGELFF
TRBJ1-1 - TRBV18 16 CASSPSPGQGNTEAFF
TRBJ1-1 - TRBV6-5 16 CASSYRTGRQTTEAFF
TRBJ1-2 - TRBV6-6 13 CASSYQGAYGYTF
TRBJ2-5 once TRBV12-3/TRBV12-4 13 CASSLNNQETQYF
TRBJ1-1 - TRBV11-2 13 CASSLERDTEAFF
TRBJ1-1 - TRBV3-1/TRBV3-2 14 CASSRDGAGVGAFF
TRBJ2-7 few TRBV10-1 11 CASNRSYEQYF
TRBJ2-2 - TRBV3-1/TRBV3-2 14 CASSRTSNTGELFF
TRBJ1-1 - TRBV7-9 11 CASSRASEAFF
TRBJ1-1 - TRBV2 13 CASNYRGSTEAFF
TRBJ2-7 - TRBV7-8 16 CASSLAVTSGSYEQYF
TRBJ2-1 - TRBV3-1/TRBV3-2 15 CASSQGRGIPYEQFF
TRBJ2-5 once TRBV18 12 CASSPHMETQYF
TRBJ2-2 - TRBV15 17 CATSRAGTSGYTGELFF
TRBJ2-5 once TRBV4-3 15 CASSLSAGGQETQYF
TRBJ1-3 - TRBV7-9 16 CASSLLMWGPGATIYF
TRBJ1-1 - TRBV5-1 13 CASSRGQGTEAFF
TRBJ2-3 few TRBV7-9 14 CASSPQGHTDTQYF
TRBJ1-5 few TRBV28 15 CASSPSGQGGQPQHF
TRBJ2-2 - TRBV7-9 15 CASSLPGGNTGELFF
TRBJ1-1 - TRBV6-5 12 CASRDRGAEAFF
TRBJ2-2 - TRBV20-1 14 CSASRTGSGGELFF
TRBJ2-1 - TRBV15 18 CATTKGQGEGSSYNEQFF
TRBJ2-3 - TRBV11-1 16 CASSEYRGRREDTQYF
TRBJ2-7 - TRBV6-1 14 CASSDSSGGYEQYF
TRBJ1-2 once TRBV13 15 CASSLGSGDGYGYTF
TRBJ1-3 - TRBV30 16 CAWSVYLGGGGNTIYF
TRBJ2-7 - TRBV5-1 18 CASSLAGGLAGVSYEQYF
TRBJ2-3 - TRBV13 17 CASSHGKRGGDTSTQYF
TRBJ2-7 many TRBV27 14 CASSHRSGGDEQYF
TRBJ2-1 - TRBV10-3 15 CAIRSQGRIDNEQFF
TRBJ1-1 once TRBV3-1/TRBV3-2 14 CASNQREGGTEAFF
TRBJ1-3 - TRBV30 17 CAWTPGQGVISGNTIYF
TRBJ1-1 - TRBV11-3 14 CASSRTGIGTEAFF
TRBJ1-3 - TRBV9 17 CASSVATGGGGGNTIYF
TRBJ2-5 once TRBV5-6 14 CASSDLAVQETQYF